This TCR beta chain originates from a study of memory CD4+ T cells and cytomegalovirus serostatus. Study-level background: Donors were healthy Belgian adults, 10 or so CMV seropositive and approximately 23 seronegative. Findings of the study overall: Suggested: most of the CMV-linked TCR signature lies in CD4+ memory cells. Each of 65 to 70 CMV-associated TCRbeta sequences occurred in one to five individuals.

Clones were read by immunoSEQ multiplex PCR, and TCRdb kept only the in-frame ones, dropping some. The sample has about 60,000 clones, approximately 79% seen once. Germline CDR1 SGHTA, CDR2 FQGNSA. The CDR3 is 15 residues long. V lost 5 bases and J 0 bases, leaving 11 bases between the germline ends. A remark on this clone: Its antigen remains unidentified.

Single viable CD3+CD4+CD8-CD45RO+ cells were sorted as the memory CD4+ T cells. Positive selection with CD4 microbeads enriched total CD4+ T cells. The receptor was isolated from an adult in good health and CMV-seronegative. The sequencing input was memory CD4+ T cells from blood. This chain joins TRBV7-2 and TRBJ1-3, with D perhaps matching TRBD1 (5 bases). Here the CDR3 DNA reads TGTGCCAGCAGCCGGGCAGGGAGCTCTGGAAACACCATATATTTT. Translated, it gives CASSRAGSSGNTIYF.